This T cell receptor (beta chain) comes out of a study of T cell clonotyping in hematopoietic cell transplantation. Germline lookup yields CDR1 SGHRS and CDR2 YFSETQ. The CDR3 has 16 amino acids. V was pared by 4 bases and J by 8 bases, with 22 bases between. Sequencing used immunoSEQ multiplex PCR; TCRdb keeps in-frame clones, though not all of them. The repertoire includes tens of thousands of clones, 75% to 90% of them detected once, and roughly 1.9% sits in the top ten. In regard to this clone: Its target is unknown.

Study results and limitations: After transplant, recipient diversity fell while pathologically expanded clonotypes grew through day 180. At the given depth, recipient repertoires were over 97% de novo clonotypes.

V usage is TRBV5-1 and J usage is TRBJ2-1; the D gene is possibly TRBD2 (5 bases). The TCR was taken from a woman between 35 and 50 years old in good health. Some clones in this sample may be carry-over from other donors' samples. The source material was peripheral blood mononuclear cells. The CDR3 region has the DNA TGCGCCAGCAGCCCCCAGGCTGGGGAGACGGTAGATGAGCAGTTCTTC. It specifies CASSPQAGETVDEQFF.